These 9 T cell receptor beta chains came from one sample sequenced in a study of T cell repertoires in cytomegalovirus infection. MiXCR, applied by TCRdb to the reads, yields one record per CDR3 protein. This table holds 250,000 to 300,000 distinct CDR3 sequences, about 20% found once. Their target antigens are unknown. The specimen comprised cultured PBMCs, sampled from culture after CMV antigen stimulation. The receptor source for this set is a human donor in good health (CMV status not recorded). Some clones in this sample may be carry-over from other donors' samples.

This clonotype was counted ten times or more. The CDR3 nucleotides read TGCGCCAGCAGCCCTGTTGGGGCGCGTACTGAAGCTTTCTTT. Translated, it gives CASSPVGARTEAFF. V is TRBV4-1 and J is TRBJ1-1; D perhaps matches TRBD1 (5 bases). V was cut by 4 bases and J by 5 bases, with 14 bases left in between. CDR1 and CDR2 (germline): MGHRA, YSYEKL. This CDR3 comprises 14 residues.

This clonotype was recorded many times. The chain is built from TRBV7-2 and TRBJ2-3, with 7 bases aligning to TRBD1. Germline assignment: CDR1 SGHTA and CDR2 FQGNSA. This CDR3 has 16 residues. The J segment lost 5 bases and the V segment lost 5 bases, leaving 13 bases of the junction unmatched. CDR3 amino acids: CASSLNRQGEGDTQYF. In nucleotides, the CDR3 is TGTGCCAGCAGCCTAAACCGACAGGGAGAGGGAGATACGCAGTATTTT. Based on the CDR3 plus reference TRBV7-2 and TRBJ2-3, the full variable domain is GAGVSQSPSNKVTEKGKDVELRCDPISGHTALYWYRQSLGQGLEFLIYFQGNSAPDKSGLPSDRFSAERTGGSVSTLTIQRTQQEDSAVYLCASSLNRQGEGDTQYFGPGTRLTVL.

CDR3 in DNA: TGTGCCAGCTCACCGGGCAGGCCCTCTAATTCACCCCTCCACTTT. It codes for CASSPGRPSNSPLHF. This chain connects TRBV18 to TRBJ1-6, with unresolved D. The CDR3 contains 15 residues. Trimming removed 3 bases at V and 6 bases at J, with 12 bases between. Germline V gives CDR1 KGHSH, CDR2 LQKENI.

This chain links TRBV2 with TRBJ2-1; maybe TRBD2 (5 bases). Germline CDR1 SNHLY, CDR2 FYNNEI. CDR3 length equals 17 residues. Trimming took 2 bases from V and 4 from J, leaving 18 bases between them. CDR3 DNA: TGTGCCAGCAGTGAATCTCTCCTAGCAAAGTCGTACAATGAGCAGTTCTTC. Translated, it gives CASSESLLAKSYNEQFF.

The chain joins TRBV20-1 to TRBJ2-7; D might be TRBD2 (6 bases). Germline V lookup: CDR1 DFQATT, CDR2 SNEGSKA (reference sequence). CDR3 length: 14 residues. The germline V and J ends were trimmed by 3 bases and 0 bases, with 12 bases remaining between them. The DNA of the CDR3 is TGCAGTGCTAGGCGGGACCGTAGCTCCTACGAGCAGTACTTC. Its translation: CSARRDRSSYEQYF.

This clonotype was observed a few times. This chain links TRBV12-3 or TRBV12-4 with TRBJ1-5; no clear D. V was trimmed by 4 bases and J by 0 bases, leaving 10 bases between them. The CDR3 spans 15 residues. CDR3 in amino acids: CASSSLGRSNQPQHF. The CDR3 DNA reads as TGTGCCAGCAGTTCCCTCGGCCGTAGCAATCAGCCCCAGCATTTT.

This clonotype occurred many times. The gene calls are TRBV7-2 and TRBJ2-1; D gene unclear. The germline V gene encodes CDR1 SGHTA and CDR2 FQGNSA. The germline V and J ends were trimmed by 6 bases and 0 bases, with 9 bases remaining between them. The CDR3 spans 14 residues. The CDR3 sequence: CASRPLSSYNEQFF. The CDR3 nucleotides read TGTGCCAGCAGGCCTCTTAGCTCCTACAATGAGCAGTTCTTC. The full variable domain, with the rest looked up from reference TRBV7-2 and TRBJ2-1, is GAGVSQSPSNKVTEKGKDVELRCDPISGHTALYWYRQSLGQGLEFLIYFQGNSAPDKSGLPSDRFSAERTGGSVSTLTIQRTQQEDSAVYLCASRPLSSYNEQFFGPGTRLTVL.

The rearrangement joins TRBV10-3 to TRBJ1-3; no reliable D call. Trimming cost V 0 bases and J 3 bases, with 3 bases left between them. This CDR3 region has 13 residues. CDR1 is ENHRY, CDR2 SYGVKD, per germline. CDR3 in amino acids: CAISESDGNTIYF. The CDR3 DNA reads TGTGCCATCAGTGAGTCGGATGGAAACACCATATATTTT.

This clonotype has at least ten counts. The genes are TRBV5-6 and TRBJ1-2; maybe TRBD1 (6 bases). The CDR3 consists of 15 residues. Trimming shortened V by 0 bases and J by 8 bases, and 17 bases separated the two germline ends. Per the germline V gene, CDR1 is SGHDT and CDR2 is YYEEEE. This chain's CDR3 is CASSLVGGRAGGYTF. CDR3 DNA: TGTGCCAGCAGCTTGGTAGGGGGAAGGGCTGGCGGCTACACCTTC.